These T cell receptor beta chains were read from a single sample in a study of blood T cells in healthy people across ages. Each CDR3 protein gets one entry after TCRdb re-called the 5' RACE reads with MiXCR. This table has approximately 800,000 distinct CDR3 sequences, about 62% appearing once. The material sequenced was blood. These receptors came from a young man in good health. Each CDR3 is given with its conserved first and last residue. Each record gives: J gene, D gene, clone size, V gene, CDR3 DNA, CDR3 protein. A D gene is named only where the DNA matches it firmly. For some rows the clone size is stated as once, few or many, or as a class when expanded; others skip it.

>TRBJ2-1|NA|NA|TRBV5-1
TGCGCCAGCAGCCCCCCTCTAGGAGGATCCTACAATGAGCAGTTCTTC
CASSPPLGGSYNEQFF
>TRBJ1-2|NA|once|TRBV20-1
TGCAGTGCCAGTCTACGATCTAACTATGGCTACACCTTC
CSASLRSNYGYTF
>TRBJ2-7|NA|once|TRBV20-1
TGCAGTGCTGGGGGTTCCTCCTACAATGAGCAGTACTTC
CSAGGSSYNEQYF
>TRBJ2-7|TRBD2|NA|TRBV7-3
TGTGCCAGCAGCTTAGGGCGGGAGGGCCTATACGAGCAGTACTTC
CASSLGREGLYEQYF
>TRBJ2-4|NA|NA|TRBV16
TGTGCCAGCAGCCCGGTTATACTGAACATTCAGTACTTC
CASSPVILNIQYF
>TRBJ2-7|TRBD1|few|TRBV4-2
TGTGCCACGGAAGACAGGGACACTTACGAGCAGTACTTC
CATEDRDTYEQYF
>TRBJ2-5|TRBD2|NA|TRBV6-5
TGTGCCAGCAGTTACTGGCTAGCGGGGGACCAAGAGACCCAGTACTTC
CASSYWLAGDQETQYF
>TRBJ2-1|NA|few|TRBV20-1
TGCAGTGCTAGGCCAATACACCGTCCCGGGGACTCCTACAATGAGCAGTTCTTC
CSARPIHRPGDSYNEQFF
>TRBJ1-6|NA|few|TRBV16
TGTGCCAGCAGCCAGGAAACCTATAATTCACCCCTCCACTTT
CASSQETYNSPLHF
>TRBJ2-1|TRBD2|NA|TRBV4-3
TGCGCCAGCAGCCCAACATGGGGGGAGGGGCCGGGGAATGAGCAGTTCTTC
CASSPTWGEGPGNEQFF
>TRBJ1-6|TRBD1|few|TRBV10-3
TGTGCCATCAGTGATGACAGGGGAGGCCTCCACTTT
CAISDDRGGLHF
>TRBJ2-6|TRBD1|few|TRBV5-1
TGCGCCAGCAGCTTTCCAGCGGGACAGGGGGTCTCAGGGGCCAACGTCCTGACTTTC
CASSFPAGQGVSGANVLTF
>TRBJ2-1|NA|few|TRBV20-1
TGCAGTGCTAGGAACACGGGGCATGAGCAGTTCTTC
CSARNTGHEQFF
>TRBJ2-5|TRBD2|NA|TRBV5-5
TGTGCCAGCAGCTGGGGACTACCCCGGGAGCAGTACTTC
CASSWGLPREQYF
>TRBJ2-3|TRBD1|NA|TRBV14
TGTGCCAGCAGCGCACTAACAGGGGGCGGCACAGATACGCAGTATTTT
CASSALTGGGTDTQYF
>TRBJ2-6|TRBD1|NA|TRBV28
TGTGCCAGCAGTTTAAGCAGGGGGCTCGCTGGGGCCAACGTCCTGACTTTC
CASSLSRGLAGANVLTF
>TRBJ2-6|NA|many|TRBV28
TGTGCCAGCAGTTTCTGGGCCGACTACTCTGGGGCCAACGTCCTGACTTTC
CASSFWADYSGANVLTF
>TRBJ2-1|NA|few|TRBV29-1
TGCAGCGTTAGGCCAGCCGAGCGCAATGAGCAGTTCTTC
CSVRPAERNEQFF
>TRBJ1-5|TRBD1|few|TRBV29-1
TGCAGCGTTGGGCAGGGGGCCGATAGTGATCAGCCCCAGCATTTT
CSVGQGADSDQPQHF
>TRBJ2-3|NA|NA|TRBV7-2
TGTGCCAGCAGCCCGAAGAAGGCGAGTCTCCCCGGGTTCACAGATACGCAGTATTTT
CASSPKKASLPGFTDTQYF
>TRBJ1-2|TRBD1|NA|TRBV7-8
TGTGCCAGCAGCTTAGCGACAGGGGGTGGCTACACCTTC
CASSLATGGGYTF
>TRBJ1-6|NA|NA|TRBV10-3
TGTGCCATCAGTGTGAGTATAGATTCACCCCTCCACTTT
CAISVSIDSPLHF
>TRBJ1-2|NA|NA|TRBV27
TGTGCCAGCAGTTTATCGAGGAGAGGTGGCTACACCTTC
CASSLSRRGGYTF
>TRBJ2-7|NA|few|TRBV14
TGTGCCAGCAGCCAATCAGGGATCGTCCACGAGCAGTACTTC
CASSQSGIVHEQYF
>TRBJ2-7|NA|NA|TRBV20-1
TGCAGTGTAATTCCCCCAGGGCTAGCCTACGAGCAGTACTTC
CSVIPPGLAYEQYF
>TRBJ1-4|TRBD1|few|TRBV29-1
TGCAGCGTTGACAGGGGGCCCGGCGAAAAACTGTTTTTT
CSVDRGPGEKLFF
>TRBJ1-2|TRBD1|NA|TRBV2
TGTGCCAGCAGTATGAGGGTCGTGACAGGGGGTGGTAGCGGCTACACCTTC
CASSMRVVTGGGSGYTF
>TRBJ2-3|NA|once|TRBV6-2/TRBV6-3
TGTGCCAGCATCGGACTCCGATTCGAAGATACGCAGTATTTT
CASIGLRFEDTQYF
>TRBJ2-1|TRBD2|NA|TRBV20-1
TGCAGTGCCGAGAATCGGGGGGGGCCCTACAATGAGCAGTTCTTC
CSAENRGGPYNEQFF
>TRBJ2-1|TRBD2|NA|TRBV2
TGTGCCAGCAGTAGGGCCCCTAGCGGAGCCTACAATGAGCAGTTCTTC
CASSRAPSGAYNEQFF